The 20 T cell receptor beta chains listed next were all sequenced from one sample in a study of shared clonotypes between healthy human individuals. CD45RO negativity and positive selection for CCR7 defined naive CD8 cells, a population that excluded terminally differentiated effector memory CD45RA+ cells. Assay used: immunoSEQ multiplex PCR; TCRdb lists only in-frame clones, some missing. Of millions of clones in the sample, roughly 91% were seen once. Specimen: naive CD8+ T cells from PBMCs. These receptors originate from a man between 18 and 35 years old in good health. Some clones in this sample may be carry-over from other donors' samples.

This chain connects TRBV4-3 to TRBJ1-2; 9 bases match TRBD1. Germline V gives CDR1 LGHNA, CDR2 YSLEER. Germline trimming cut 1 base from V and 5 bases from J; bases unmatched to any gene: 11. CDR3 size: 17 residues. The CDR3 region is CASSQAGIGTGMYGYTF. CDR3 sequence (DNA): TGCGCCAGCAGCCAAGCAGGAATTGGGACAGGGATGTATGGCTACACCTTC.

The chain couples TRBV19 to TRBJ1-5, with D perhaps matching TRBD1 (5 bases). Germline V gene data show CDR1 as LNHDA and CDR2 as SQIVND (reference sequence). The CDR3 has 14 amino acids. V gave up 6 bases and J gave up 0 bases, with 9 bases separating them. The CDR3 DNA reads TGTGCCAGTAGACTCGACAGTAGCAATCAGCCCCAGCATTTT. Translation gives CASRLDSSNQPQHF.

This chain links TRBV28 with TRBJ2-7, with D possibly matching TRBD2 (5 bases). Germline values: CDR1 MDHEN, CDR2 SYDVKM. The CDR3 spans 17 residues. V lost 6 bases and J 5 bases, leaving 26 bases between the germline ends. For the CDR3, the DNA is TGTGCCAGCAGCACCTCAACACGACTTCCGATGGAGGACGAGCAGTACTTC. Amino acid sequence: CASSTSTRLPMEDEQYF.

The chain has TRBV6-1 and TRBJ1-2; 8 nucleotides line up with TRBD1. The CDR3 covers 20 residues. V lost 3 bases to trimming and J lost 0 bases; unmatched junction nucleotides: 18. CDR1 is MNHNS and CDR2 is SASEGT in the germline V gene. CDR3: CASSDLALRQGTNPNYGYTF. CDR3 bases: TGTGCCAGCAGTGACCTCGCCCTACGACAGGGGACTAACCCTAACTATGGCTACACCTTC.

V usage is TRBV28 and J usage is TRBJ1-2; tentative D call: TRBD1 (6 bases). The CDR3 length is 13 residues. CDR1 is MDHEN and CDR2 is SYDVKM in the germline V gene. V lost 6 bases to trimming and J lost 4 bases, with 12 bases between them. DNA of the CDR3: TGTGCCAGCAGCGCGGACAGATTCTATGGCTACACCTTC. Protein sequence: CASSADRFYGYTF.

The V gene is TRBV7-9, the J gene TRBJ1-3, with D tentatively TRBD1 (5 bases). The ends were cut back, 5 bases at V and 0 bases at J, with 8 bases in the middle. Germline loops: CDR1 SEHNR, CDR2 FQNEAQ (reference sequence). The CDR3 is 14 amino acids. DNA for the CDR3: TGTGCCAGCAGCGCGGGGGACTCTGGAAACACCATATATTTT. Residues: CASSAGDSGNTIYF.

The CDR3: CSVQGIVNSYEQYF. DNA for the CDR3: TGCAGCGTTCAAGGTATCGTCAACTCCTACGAGCAGTACTTC. The genes are TRBV29-1 and TRBJ2-7; no clear D. CDR1 is SQVTM, CDR2 ANQGSEA, per germline. The CDR3 has 14 residues. The V end lost 5 bases, the J end lost 0 bases, and 14 bases lay between the germline ends.

The chain recombines TRBV19 with TRBJ2-1; the match to TRBD2 covers 7 bases. The trim removed 5 bases at V and 6 bases at J, leaving 19 bases unmatched. Germline assignment: CDR1 LNHDA and CDR2 SQIVND (reference sequence). The CDR3 is 18 residues long. The CDR3 region has the DNA TGTGCCAGTAGTCCTTACGGGAGGAGGGGTACGGGGTCCAATGAGCAGTTCTTC. Its protein is CASSPYGRRGTGSNEQFF. The variable domain in full, completed from reference TRBV19 and TRBJ2-1, reads DGGITQSPKYLFRKEGQNVTLSCEQNLNHDAMYWYRQDPGQGLRLIYYSQIVNDFQKGDIAEGYSVSREKKESFPLTVTSAQKNPTAFYLCASSPYGRRGTGSNEQFFGPGTRLTVL.

Written as DNA, the CDR3 is TGTGCCAGCAGCTTAGCTATCAGCGGTCCTTACAATGAGCAGTTCTTC. This translates into CASSLAISGPYNEQFF. This sequence joins TRBV7-9 and TRBJ2-1, with D possibly being TRBD2 (5 bases). This CDR3 has 16 amino acids. Trimming shortened V by 0 bases and J by 4 bases, and 13 bases separated the two germline ends. CDR1 and CDR2 from the germline V gene are SEHNR and FQNEAQ (reference sequence).

J is TRBJ2-7 and V is TRBV28; 12 bases agree with TRBD2. Per germline, CDR1 MDHEN and CDR2 SYDVKM. Trimming removed 5 bases from V and 2 bases from J; junction bases left unmatched: 4. This CDR3 is 15 amino acids long. The CDR3 reads CASSQGLAGPYEQYF. CDR3 sequence (DNA): TGTGCCAGCAGTCAGGGACTAGCGGGCCCCTACGAGCAGTACTTC.

About this clone: This same CDR3 is encoded by further DNA sequences in the sample. The chain links TRBV13 to TRBJ2-7; 12 nucleotides align to TRBD2. The V gene end was trimmed by 5 bases and the J gene end by 2 bases; junction bases not matched to a gene: 4. The germline gives CDR1 PRHDT, CDR2 FYEKMQ (reference sequence). This CDR3 has 15 residues. CDR3 coding DNA: TGTGCCAGCAGCCCTCGACTAGCGGGGGCCTACGAGCAGTACTTC. It codes for CASSPRLAGAYEQYF.

This chain links TRBV23-1 with TRBJ2-2; 7 positions match TRBD1. TRBV23-1 is marked as an open reading frame, function uncertain. J was trimmed by 2 bases and V by 4 bases; bases with no gene match: 4. The CDR3 is 15 amino acids. DNA for the CDR3: TGCGCCAGCAGTCGGACAGGCTACAACACCGGGGAGCTGTTTTTT. It codes for CASSRTGYNTGELFF.

CDR3 DNA sequence: TGTGCCAGCAGCGAAACCACTCAGTACTTC. Its translation is CASSETTQYF. This rearrangement joins TRBV6-1 to TRBJ2-7; D gene ambiguous. This CDR3 spans 10 amino acids. CDR1 is MNHNS, CDR2 SASEGT, per germline. With 6 bases removed from V and 10 bases from J, the gap between germline ends came to 10 bases.

This clone was seen just once. This chain uses TRBV19 with TRBJ2-1; TRBD2 agrees at 9 bases. The V gene's germline CDR1 is LNHDA and CDR2 SQIVND (reference sequence). The CDR3 covers 17 residues. V lost 3 bases, J lost 0 bases, and 6 bases stayed unmatched. In DNA, the CDR3 is TGTGCCAGTAGTATGGCTAGCGGGATAGGCTCCTACAATGAGCAGTTCTTC. Protein product: CASSMASGIGSYNEQFF. Full variable domain (missing parts from reference TRBV19 and TRBJ2-1): DGGITQSPKYLFRKEGQNVTLSCEQNLNHDAMYWYRQDPGQGLRLIYYSQIVNDFQKGDIAEGYSVSREKKESFPLTVTSAQKNPTAFYLCASSMASGIGSYNEQFFGPGTRLTVL.

The chain joins TRBV5-1 to TRBJ2-6; D ambiguous. This CDR3 is built from 16 residues. Germline V CDR1 and CDR2: SGHRS, YFSETQ. V was shortened by 0 bases and J by 0 bases, with 7 bases between the two germline ends. The CDR3 loop reads CASSLVVASGANVLTF. The CDR3 coding sequence is TGCGCCAGCAGCTTGGTCGTGGCCTCTGGGGCCAACGTCCTGACTTTC.

This chain uses TRBV2 with TRBJ2-5, with 10 positions matching TRBD1. The CDR3 has 16 amino acids. The junction had 7 bases not matched to a gene; V was cut back by 6 bases and J by 0 bases. Germline CDR1 SNHLY, CDR2 FYNNEI. The CDR3 loop is CASSGDRGLYQETQYF. Here the CDR3 DNA reads TGTGCCAGCAGCGGGGACAGGGGACTGTACCAAGAGACCCAGTACTTC.

The chain joins TRBV7-2 to TRBJ1-4, with a weak D call TRBD1 (5 bases). This CDR3 spans 15 amino acids. In germline, CDR1 is SGHTA, CDR2 FQGNSA. With 6 bases removed from V and 6 bases from J, the gap between germline ends came to 17 bases. The CDR3 reads CASRLLWGTDEKLFF. DNA for the CDR3: TGTGCCAGCAGACTCCTTTGGGGGACTGATGAAAAACTGTTTTTT.

The rearrangement joins TRBV6-5 to TRBJ1-4, with D possibly matching TRBD1 (5 bases). This CDR3 region has 15 residues. Trimming removed 0 bases at V and 8 bases at J, with 13 bases between. Looked up from germline, CDR1 is MNHEY and CDR2 is SVGAGI. The CDR3 bases are TGTGCCAGCAGTTACTCGAACCAGGGAGCCGAAAAACTGTTTTTT. This sequence encodes CASSYSNQGAEKLFF.

This chain connects TRBV6-5 to TRBJ2-3, with TRBD2 matching 8 bases. This CDR3 contains 14 residues. Germline lookup yields CDR1 MNHEY and CDR2 SVGAGI. V gave up 4 bases and J gave up 4 bases; unmatched junction bases: 4. Here the CDR3 reads CASSLTSEADTQYF. The CDR3 nucleotides are TGTGCCAGCAGTTTGACTAGCGAGGCAGATACGCAGTATTTT.

The chain is built from TRBV27 and TRBJ2-5, with 7 bases that match TRBD1. This CDR3 is built from 14 residues. CDR1 is MNHEY, CDR2 SMNVEV, per germline (reference sequence). V shed 4 bases, J shed 2 bases, and the junction held 4 bases outside the gene matches. Here the CDR3 reads CASSSQGVQETQYF. The CDR3, as DNA: TGTGCCAGCAGTTCGCAGGGGGTGCAAGAGACCCAGTACTTC.